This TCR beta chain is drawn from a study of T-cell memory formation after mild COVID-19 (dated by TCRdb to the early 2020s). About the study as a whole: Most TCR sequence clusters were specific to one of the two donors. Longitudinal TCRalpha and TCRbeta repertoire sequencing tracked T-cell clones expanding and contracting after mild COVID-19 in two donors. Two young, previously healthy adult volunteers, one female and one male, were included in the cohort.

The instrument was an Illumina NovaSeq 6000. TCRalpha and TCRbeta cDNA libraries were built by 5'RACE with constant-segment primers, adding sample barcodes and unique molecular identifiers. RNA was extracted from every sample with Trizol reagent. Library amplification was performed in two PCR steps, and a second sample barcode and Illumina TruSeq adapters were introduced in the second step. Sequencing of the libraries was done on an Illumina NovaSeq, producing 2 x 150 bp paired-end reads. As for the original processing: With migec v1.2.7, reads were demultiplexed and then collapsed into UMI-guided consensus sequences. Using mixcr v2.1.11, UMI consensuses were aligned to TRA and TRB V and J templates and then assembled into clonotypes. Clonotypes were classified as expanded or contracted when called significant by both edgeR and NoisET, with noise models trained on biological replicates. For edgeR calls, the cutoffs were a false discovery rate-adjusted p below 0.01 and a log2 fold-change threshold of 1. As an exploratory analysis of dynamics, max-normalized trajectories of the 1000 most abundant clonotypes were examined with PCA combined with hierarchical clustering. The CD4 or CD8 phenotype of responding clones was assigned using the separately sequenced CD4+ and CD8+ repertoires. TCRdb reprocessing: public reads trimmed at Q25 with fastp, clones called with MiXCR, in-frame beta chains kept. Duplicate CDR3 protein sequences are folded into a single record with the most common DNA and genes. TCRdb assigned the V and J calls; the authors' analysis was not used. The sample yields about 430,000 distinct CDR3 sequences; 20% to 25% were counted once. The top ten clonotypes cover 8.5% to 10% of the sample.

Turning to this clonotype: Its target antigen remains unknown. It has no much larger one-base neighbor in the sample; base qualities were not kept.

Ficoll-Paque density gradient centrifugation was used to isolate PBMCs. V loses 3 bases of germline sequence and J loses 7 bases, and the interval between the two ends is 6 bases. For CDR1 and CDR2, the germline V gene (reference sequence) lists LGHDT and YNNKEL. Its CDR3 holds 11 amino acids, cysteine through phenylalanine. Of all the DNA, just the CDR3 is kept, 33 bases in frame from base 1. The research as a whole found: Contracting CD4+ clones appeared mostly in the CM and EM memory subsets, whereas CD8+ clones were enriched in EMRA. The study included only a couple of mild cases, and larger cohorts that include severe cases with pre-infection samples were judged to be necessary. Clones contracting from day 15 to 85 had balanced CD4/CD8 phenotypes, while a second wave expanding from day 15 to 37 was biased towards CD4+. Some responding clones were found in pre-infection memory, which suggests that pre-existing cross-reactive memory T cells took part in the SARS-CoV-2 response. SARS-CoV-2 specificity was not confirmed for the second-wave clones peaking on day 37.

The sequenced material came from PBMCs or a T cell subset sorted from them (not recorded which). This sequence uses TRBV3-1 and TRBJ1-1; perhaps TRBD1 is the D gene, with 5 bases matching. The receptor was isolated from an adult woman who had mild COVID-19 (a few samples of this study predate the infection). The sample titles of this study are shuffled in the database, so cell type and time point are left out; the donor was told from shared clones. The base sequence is TGTGCCAGCAGCCAGGGGGTTGAAGCTTTCTTT. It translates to CASSQGVEAFF.